Included here is one T cell receptor beta chain sequence, with context. Its antigen is not known. The data stem from a study of vaccination effects on CD4 cells after COVID-19. Regarding the study as a whole: The study found that only 1 of 255 vaccine-induced clones from healthy vaccinees cross-reacted with common cold coronaviruses.

Researchers isolated CD4+ T cells once approximately ten days of culture had elapsed. TCRdb's table, derived via immunoSEQ multiplex PCR, lists solely in-frame clones and lacks some. The sample includes tens of thousands of clones, less than 75% of them seen just once. The CDR3 consists of 14 residues. The ends were cut back, 6 bases at V and 8 bases at J, with 17 bases in the middle. CDR1 MNHEY and CDR2 SMNVEV come from the germline V gene (reference sequence). The specimen comprised CD4+ T cells from PBMCs cultured without peptide, sampled before COVID-19 vaccination. V is TRBV27 and J is TRBJ2-1; tentatively, D is TRBD1 (6 bases). The TCR sequence derives from a human donor who received a COVID-19 vaccine. The CDR3: CASRPWGQGYEQFF. In DNA, the CDR3 is TGTGCCAGCAGACCCTGGGGGCAGGGCTATGAGCAGTTCTTC.